The 8 T cell receptor beta chains given below trace back to one sample, sequenced in a study of PD-1 blockade in mismatch repair-deficient tumors. TCRdb's table, derived via immunoSEQ multiplex PCR, lists solely in-frame clones and lacks some. This table holds about 100,000 clones, about 79% found once. The sample was peripheral blood, taken about 36 weeks after starting pembrolizumab. These receptors were obtained from an adult with mismatch repair-deficient cancer.

This chain joins TRBV5-4 and TRBJ2-7, with 8 positions matching TRBD2. The ends lost 4 bases at V and 3 bases at J; junction bases unmatched: 9. Germline assignment: CDR1 SGHNT and CDR2 YYREEE (reference sequence). The CDR3 runs 15 residues. In DNA, the CDR3 is TGTGCCAGCAGCCTAAGCGGGAGTCAGAACTACGAGCAGTACTTC. This codes for CASSLSGSQNYEQYF.

This chain connects TRBV4-1 to TRBJ2-2, with D tentatively TRBD1 or TRBD2 (6 bases each). There are 16 residues in the CDR3. Germline V gene sequence: CDR1 MGHRA, CDR2 YSYEKL. V was trimmed by 1 base and J by 3 bases, leaving 12 bases between them. CDR3: CASSQGRGADTGELFF. The CDR3 DNA reads TGCGCCAGCAGCCAAGGGAGGGGGGCTGACACCGGGGAGCTGTTTTTT.

The chain recombines TRBV11-2 with TRBJ1-2, with D uncertain. Germline CDR1 is SGHAT and CDR2 is FQNNGV. There are 14 residues in the CDR3. The V end was cut by 2 bases, the J end by 6 bases, with 13 bases between. For the CDR3, the DNA is TGTGCCAGCAGCTTAATTGGGTCGGCCGATGGCTACACCTTC. Amino acids: CASSLIGSADGYTF.

The rearrangement uses TRBV18 and TRBJ2-7; 14 bases map to TRBD2. Trimming removed 6 bases from V and 5 bases from J; junction bases left unmatched: 3. The germline CDR1 and CDR2 sequences are KGHSH and LQKENI. The CDR3 has 14 residues. CDR3 amino acids: CASSGLAGVHEQYF. Written as DNA, the CDR3 is TGTGCCAGCTCGGGACTAGCGGGAGTCCACGAGCAGTACTTC.

V and J are TRBV4-1 and TRBJ2-7; 9 nucleotides align to TRBD1. V lost 6 bases, J lost 7 bases, and 10 bases stayed unmatched. The CDR3 covers 14 residues. Per germline, CDR1 MGHRA and CDR2 YSYEKL. CDR3 sequence reads: CASRPGTGTFEQYF. The CDR3 nucleotides read TGCGCCAGCAGACCCGGGACAGGGACTTTTGAGCAGTACTTC.

The chain joins TRBV25-1 to TRBJ2-4, with 8 bases that match TRBD1. Per the germline V gene, CDR1 is MGHDK and CDR2 is SYGVNS. The CDR3 has 16 amino acids. With V trimmed by 5 bases and J by 5 bases, 11 bases remained unmatched. The CDR3 nucleotides read TGTGCCAGCAGTTCCATATTGACAGGGGTCGAAAACATTCAGTACTTC. It codes for CASSSILTGVENIQYF.

The gene calls are TRBV9 and TRBJ2-2; D call uncertain. The CDR3 totals 16 residues. CDR1 is SGDLS, CDR2 YYNGEE, per germline. V lost 0 bases and J lost 2, with 11 bases in between. The CDR3 region has the DNA TGTGCCAGCAGCGTAGAGGCCCGCCGAAACACCGGGGAGCTGTTTTTT. This translates into CASSVEARRNTGELFF.

This chain uses TRBV11-1 with TRBJ2-3; no clear D. This CDR3 contains 16 residues. Per the germline V gene, CDR1 is SGHAT and CDR2 is FQDESV (reference sequence). The V end lost 1 base, the J end lost 2 bases, and 13 bases lay between the germline ends. The CDR3 sequence is CASSLGWSRITDTQYF. The DNA for the CDR3 is TGTGCCAGCAGCTTAGGTTGGTCGCGTATCACAGATACGCAGTATTTT.